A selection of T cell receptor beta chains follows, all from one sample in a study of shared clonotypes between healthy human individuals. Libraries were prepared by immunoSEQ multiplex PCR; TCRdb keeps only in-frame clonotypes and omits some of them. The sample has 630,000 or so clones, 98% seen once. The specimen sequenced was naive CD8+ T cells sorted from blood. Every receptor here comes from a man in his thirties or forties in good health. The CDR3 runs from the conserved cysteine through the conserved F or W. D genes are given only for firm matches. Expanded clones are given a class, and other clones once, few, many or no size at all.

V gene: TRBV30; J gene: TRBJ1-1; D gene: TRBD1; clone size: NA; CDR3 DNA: TGTGCCTGGAGCCCGCCGGACAGGGGGTTATTGGGCACTGAAGCTTTCTTT; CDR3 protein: CAWSPPDRGLLGTEAFF
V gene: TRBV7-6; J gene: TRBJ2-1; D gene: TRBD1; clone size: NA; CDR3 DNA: TGTGCCAGCAGCTCGAGTTCTGGGACAGCGTCCTACAATGAGCAGTTCTTC; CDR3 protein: CASSSSSGTASYNEQFF
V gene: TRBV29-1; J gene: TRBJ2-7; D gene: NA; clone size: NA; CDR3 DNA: TGCAGCGTTTCCGGGTCCCGGGGGCAGTACTTC; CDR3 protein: CSVSGSRGQYF
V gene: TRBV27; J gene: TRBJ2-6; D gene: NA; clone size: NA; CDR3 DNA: TGTGCCAGCAGTGGCACCTGGTCTGGGGCCAACGTCCTGACTTTC; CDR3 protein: CASSGTWSGANVLTF
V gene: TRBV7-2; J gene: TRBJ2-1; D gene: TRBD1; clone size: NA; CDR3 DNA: TGTGCCAGCAGCTCTGGACAGGGGGCAGATGAGCAGTTCTTC; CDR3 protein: CASSSGQGADEQFF
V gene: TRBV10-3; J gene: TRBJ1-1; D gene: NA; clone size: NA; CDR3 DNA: TGTGCCATCCACGGTGGGCTGGGCACTGAAGCTTTCTTT; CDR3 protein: CAIHGGLGTEAFF
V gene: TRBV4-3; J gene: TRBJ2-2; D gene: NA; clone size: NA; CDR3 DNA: TGCGCCAGCAGCCAAGATCCGGCGGGATGGTCGTCCGGGGAGCTGTTTTTT; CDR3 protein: CASSQDPAGWSSGELFF
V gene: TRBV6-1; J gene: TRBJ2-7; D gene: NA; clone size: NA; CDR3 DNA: TGTGCCAGCAGTGATGGACCTTGGGGGGACGAGCAGTACTTC; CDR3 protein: CASSDGPWGDEQYF
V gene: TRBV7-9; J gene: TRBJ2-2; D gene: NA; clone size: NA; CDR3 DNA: TGTGCCAGCAGCTTAGCCGGCACAGCAAACACCGGGGAGCTGTTTTTT; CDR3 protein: CASSLAGTANTGELFF
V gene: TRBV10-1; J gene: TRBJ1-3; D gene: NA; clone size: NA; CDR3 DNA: TGCGCCAGCAGTAAAACCGGCTCTGGAAACACCATATATTTT; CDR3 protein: CASSKTGSGNTIYF
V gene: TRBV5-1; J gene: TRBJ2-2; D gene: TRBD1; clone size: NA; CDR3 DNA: TGCGCCAGCAGCTTCACGGGACAGGGGGGCACCGGGGAGCTGTTTTTT; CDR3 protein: CASSFTGQGGTGELFF
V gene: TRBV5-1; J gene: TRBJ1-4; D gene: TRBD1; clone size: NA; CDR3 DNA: TGCGCCAGCAGCTTGGTCCTCGGACAGGAGGGTGAAAAACTGTTTTTT; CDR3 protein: CASSLVLGQEGEKLFF
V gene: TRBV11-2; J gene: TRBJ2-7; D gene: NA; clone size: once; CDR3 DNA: TGTGCCAGCACCCTGCTGGGTCTCGAGCAGTACTTC; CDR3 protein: CASTLLGLEQYF
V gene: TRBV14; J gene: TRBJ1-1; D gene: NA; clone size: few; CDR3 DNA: TGTGCCAGCAGCCAGGAACGGAACACTGAAGCTTTCTTT; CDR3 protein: CASSQERNTEAFF
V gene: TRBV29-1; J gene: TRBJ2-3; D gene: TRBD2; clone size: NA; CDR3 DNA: TGCAGCGGCGGGAGAGTCACAGATACGCAGTATTTT; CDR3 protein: CSGGRVTDTQYF
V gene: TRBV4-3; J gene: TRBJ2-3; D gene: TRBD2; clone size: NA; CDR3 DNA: TGCGCCAGCAGCCAAGATCTAAGGCAGACCGGGACTACCCAGGAAGATACGCAGTATTTT; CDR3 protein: CASSQDLRQTGTTQEDTQYF